This entry lists 20 T cell receptor beta chains sequenced from one sample in a study of T cell responses to AZD1222 COVID-19 vaccine. Libraries were prepared by immunoSEQ multiplex PCR; TCRdb keeps only in-frame clonotypes and omits some of them. This sample carries around 110,000 clones, approximately 83% of them seen once, and the ten largest clones take roughly 4.3%. This sample comprised peripheral blood, obtained on day 0 of MenACWY control vaccination. These receptors all stem from an adult in good health.

This chain uses TRBV5-1 with TRBJ2-1, with D possibly being TRBD2 (6 bases). Germline V gene sequence: CDR1 SGHRS, CDR2 YFSETQ. The CDR3 covers 13 residues. Trimming left V 4 bases short and J 7 bases short, with 12 bases between. The CDR3 DNA follows: TGCGCCAGCAGCCCCCTCGGGGGTAATGAGCAGTTCTTC. It yields the protein CASSPLGGNEQFF.

The V call is TRBV7-3, the J call TRBJ2-7; D possibly corresponds to TRBD2 (6 bases). Germline assignment: CDR1 SGHTA and CDR2 FQGTGA. CDR3 length: 13 amino acids. Trimming removed 6 bases from V and 7 bases from J, with 16 bases in between. CDR3 coding DNA: TGTGCCAGCAGTATAGAGGGCGCGGGGGAGCAGTACTTC. Residues: CASSIEGAGEQYF.

The chain has TRBV7-2 and TRBJ1-3; no reliable D call. The CDR3 covers 15 residues. Germline lookup yields CDR1 SGHTA and CDR2 FQGNSA. V shed 4 bases and J shed 2 bases, with 12 bases lying between them. CDR3: CASSSDTAAGNTIYF. CDR3 DNA sequence: TGTGCCAGCAGCTCTGACACCGCTGCTGGAAACACCATATATTTT.

This CDR3 reads CASGGLYSGNTIYF. CDR3 in DNA: TGTGCCAGCGGCGGACTGTACTCTGGAAACACCATATATTTT. This chain uses TRBV9 with TRBJ1-3; D gene ambiguous. CDR1 and CDR2 from the germline V gene are SGDLS and YYNGEE. The CDR3 has 14 amino acids. The V end lost 7 bases, the J end lost 0 bases, and 11 bases lay between the germline ends.

This clone showed up just once. The chain recombines TRBV5-6 with TRBJ1-1; maybe TRBD1 (5 bases). Looked up from germline, CDR1 is SGHDT and CDR2 is YYEEEE. The CDR3 runs to 15 residues. Trimming removed 2 bases from V and 5 bases from J, with 16 bases in between. CDR3 in DNA: TGTGCCAGCAGCTTACAGGACCGGAGGGGAACTGAAGCTTTCTTT. This translates into CASSLQDRRGTEAFF.

V and J are TRBV5-4 and TRBJ1-6; 7 bases match TRBD1. This CDR3 spans 15 amino acids. J lost 9 bases, V lost 4 bases, and 10 bases had no gene match. Germline CDR1 reads SGHNT; CDR2 reads YYREEE (reference sequence). The CDR3 DNA reads as TGTGCCAGCAGCATTGAACAGGGGATGATTTCACCCCTCCACTTT. It specifies CASSIEQGMISPLHF.

Only one count was recorded for this clone. The rearrangement joins TRBV5-4 to TRBJ2-3; 8 nucleotides match TRBD2. The V gene's germline CDR1 is SGHNT and CDR2 YYREEE (reference sequence). This CDR3 region has 17 residues. Trimming took 2 bases from V and 8 from J; bases not matched to a gene: 16. The CDR3 loop is CASSLIEVAGLFGTQYF. CDR3 nucleotides: TGTGCCAGCAGCTTAATTGAAGTAGCGGGGTTGTTTGGTACGCAGTATTTT.

Only one count was recorded for this clone. J is TRBJ1-2 and V is TRBV5-5, with 7 bases that match TRBD1. Germline V gene data show CDR1 as SGHKS and CDR2 as YYEKEE (reference sequence). The CDR3 runs to 13 residues. The ends lost 2 bases at V and 9 bases at J; junction bases unmatched: 7. DNA of the CDR3: TGTGCCAGCAGCTTCGGCCCGGGACAGAGCTACACCTTC. This encodes CASSFGPGQSYTF.

This clone was found a few times. This rearrangement joins TRBV6-5 to TRBJ1-5; the D is unclear. V was shortened by 8 bases and J by 3 bases, with 11 bases between the two germline ends. This CDR3 has 13 amino acids. Germline values: CDR1 MNHEY, CDR2 SVGAGI. This chain's CDR3 is CASGRGSNQPQHF. The CDR3 DNA sequence: TGTGCCAGCGGACGGGGTTCCAATCAGCCCCAGCATTTT.

The chain couples TRBV5-4 to TRBJ1-1, with TRBD1 matching 8 bases. V shed 4 bases, J shed 8 bases, and the junction held 7 bases outside the gene matches. The CDR3 contains 13 residues. In germline, CDR1 is SGHNT, CDR2 YYREEE (reference sequence). CDR3 amino acids: CASSGRTGREAFF. In DNA, the CDR3 is TGTGCCAGCAGCGGGCGGACAGGGCGGGAAGCTTTCTTT.

The chain combines TRBV19 with TRBJ2-2; D possibly corresponds to TRBD2 (7 bases). V was shortened by 10 bases and J by 4 bases, with 19 bases between the two germline ends. This CDR3 is 15 amino acids long. Looked up from germline, CDR1 is LNHDA and CDR2 is SQIVND (reference sequence). The CDR3 loop is CATQTGGAGTGELFF. For the CDR3, the DNA is TGTGCCACCCAAACTGGGGGGGCCGGCACCGGGGAGCTGTTTTTT.

The chain combines TRBV4-3 with TRBJ2-4, with TRBD1 identical over 10 bases. Germline trimming cut 1 base from V and 6 bases from J; bases unmatched to any gene: 9. CDR1 and CDR2 from the germline V gene are LGHNA and YSLEER. The CDR3 contains 17 residues. The DNA of the CDR3 is TGCGCCAGCAGCCAAGGGACGGGACAGGGGTTTGGAAACATTCAGTACTTC. Encoded protein: CASSQGTGQGFGNIQYF.

The genes are TRBV6-5 and TRBJ1-3; D might be TRBD1 (5 bases). CDR1 is MNHEY, CDR2 SVGAGI, per germline. The CDR3 covers 14 residues. V was clipped by 9 bases and J by 7 bases, with 19 bases between them. CDR3: CASYGTSGGNTIYF. In DNA, the CDR3 is TGTGCCAGTTATGGGACTTCAGGAGGCAACACCATATATTTT.

This chain links TRBV5-1 with TRBJ2-1, with 11 nucleotides matching TRBD2. The CDR3 has 18 residues. The V and J ends lost 4 bases and 1 base, in that order; junction bases with no gene match: 10. CDR1 is SGHRS, CDR2 YFSETQ, per germline. The CDR3 loop is CASSAKPGLAESYNEQFF. CDR3 nucleotide sequence: TGCGCCAGCAGCGCGAAACCGGGACTAGCGGAGTCCTACAATGAGCAGTTCTTC.

V and J are TRBV5-1 and TRBJ1-5; perhaps TRBD1 as D (6 bases). Germline V gene data show CDR1 as SGHRS and CDR2 as YFSETQ. CDR3 length equals 15 residues. V lost 0 bases, J lost 4 bases, and 11 bases lay in between. For the CDR3, the DNA is TGCGCCAGCAGCTTGGAGGGGGGTAGTAATCAGCCCCAGCATTTT. Its translation: CASSLEGGSNQPQHF.

This chain connects TRBV18 to TRBJ1-6; no clear D gene. Germline V gene sequence: CDR1 KGHSH, CDR2 LQKENI. The ends were cut back, 5 bases at V and 7 bases at J, with 12 bases in the middle. The CDR3 length is 14 residues. The CDR3 DNA reads TGTGCCAGCTCAACAGCAGCCCGGAATTCACCCCTCCACTTT. Its translation is CASSTAARNSPLHF.

This clone came up a few times. This chain joins TRBV9 and TRBJ1-3, with 7 bases aligning to TRBD1. With 4 bases clipped from V and 0 bases from J, the junction kept 4 bases outside the gene matches. Germline V CDR1 and CDR2: SGDLS, YYNGEE. There are 15 residues in the CDR3. In DNA, the CDR3 is TGTGCCAGCAGCAAATCAGGGGGCTCTGGAAACACCATATATTTT. This gives the protein CASSKSGGSGNTIYF.

This rearrangement joins TRBV19 to TRBJ2-7; the D is unclear. Germline values: CDR1 LNHDA, CDR2 SQIVND (reference sequence). V lost 3 bases to trimming and J lost 5 bases, with 20 bases between them. This CDR3 is built from 16 residues. The CDR3 sequence: CASSIGSIGRSHEQYF. CDR3 in DNA: TGTGCCAGTAGTATCGGATCTATCGGACGGAGCCACGAGCAGTACTTC.

The chain has TRBV7-2 and TRBJ2-7, with 9 positions matching TRBD2. The CDR3 is made up of 15 amino acids. V trimming: 5 bases; J trimming: 3 bases; junction bases outside the gene matches: 8. Germline-derived CDR1 and CDR2 are SGHTA and FQGNSA. This CDR3 is CASSAQAGGNYEQYF. The CDR3 DNA reads TGTGCCAGCAGCGCCCAAGCGGGGGGAAACTACGAGCAGTACTTC.

The J gene is TRBJ2-2, the V gene TRBV7-2; D not certain. V lost 4 bases and J lost 6, with 9 bases in between. This CDR3 is built from 13 residues. Germline CDR1 SGHTA, CDR2 FQGNSA. The CDR3 loop is CASSSLIPGELFF. CDR3 nucleotides: TGTGCCAGCAGCTCCCTAATCCCCGGGGAGCTGTTTTTT.